A single T cell receptor (beta chain) is shown here with its context. A junction end diverges from the germline sequence, so it may reflect a read error. The data originate from a study of blood T cell repertoires in COVID-19. As for the study in general: From the United States, Italy and Spain came samples of acute and convalescent COVID-19.

CDR3 length: 15 amino acids. Germline CDR1 is SNHLY and CDR2 is FYNNEI. In the authors' workflow: Quantification of nucleated cells was approximated via reference gene primer amplification. TCRdb's copy holds only in-frame clones and misses some; the assay was immunoSEQ multiplex PCR. The V and J calls and clone size were taken over from that table, and D and trimming were inferred from the DNA. The sample comprises about 200,000 clones, around three quarters of which are singletons, and 5.5% to 7% rests with the top ten. The sequencing sample was made of peripheral blood. The clonotype originates from a woman between 65 and 79 years old with acute or convalescent COVID-19. This chain links TRBV2 with TRBJ2-5; D remains unclear. CDR3 loop: CASSGMTSSGETQYF. CDR3 sequence (DNA): TGTGCCAGTAGTGGGATGACATCCAGTGGGGAGACCCAGTACTTC.